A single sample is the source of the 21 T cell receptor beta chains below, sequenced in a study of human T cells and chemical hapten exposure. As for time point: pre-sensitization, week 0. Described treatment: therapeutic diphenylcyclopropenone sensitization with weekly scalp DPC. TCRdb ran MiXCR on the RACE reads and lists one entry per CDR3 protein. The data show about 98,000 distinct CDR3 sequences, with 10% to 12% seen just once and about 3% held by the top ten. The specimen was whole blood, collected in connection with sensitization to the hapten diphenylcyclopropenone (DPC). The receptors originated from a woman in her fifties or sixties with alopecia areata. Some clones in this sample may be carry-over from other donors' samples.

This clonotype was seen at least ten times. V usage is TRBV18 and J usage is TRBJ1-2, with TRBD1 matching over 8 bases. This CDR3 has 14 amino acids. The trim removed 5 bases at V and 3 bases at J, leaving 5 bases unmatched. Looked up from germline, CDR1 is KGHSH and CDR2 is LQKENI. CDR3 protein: CASSEDRGYYGYTF. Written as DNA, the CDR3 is TGTGCCAGCTCAGAAGACAGGGGATACTATGGCTACACCTTC.

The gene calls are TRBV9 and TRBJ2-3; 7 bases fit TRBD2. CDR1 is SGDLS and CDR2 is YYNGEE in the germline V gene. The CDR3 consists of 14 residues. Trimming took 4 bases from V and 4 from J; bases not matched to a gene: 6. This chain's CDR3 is CASSPRTRADTQYF. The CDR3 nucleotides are TGTGCCAGCAGCCCACGGACTAGGGCAGATACGCAGTATTTT.

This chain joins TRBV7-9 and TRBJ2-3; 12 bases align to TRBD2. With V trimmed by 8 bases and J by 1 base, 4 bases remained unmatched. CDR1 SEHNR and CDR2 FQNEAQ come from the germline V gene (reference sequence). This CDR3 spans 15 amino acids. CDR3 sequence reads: CASVRTSGGTDTQYF. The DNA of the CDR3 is TGTGCCAGCGTAAGGACTAGCGGGGGCACAGATACGCAGTATTTT.

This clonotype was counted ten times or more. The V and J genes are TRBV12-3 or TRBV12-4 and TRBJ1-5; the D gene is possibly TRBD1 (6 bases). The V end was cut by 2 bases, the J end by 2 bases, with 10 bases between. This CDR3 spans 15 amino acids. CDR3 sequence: CASSLSRGGNQPQHF. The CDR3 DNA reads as TGTGCCAGCAGTTTATCCAGGGGAGGCAATCAGCCCCAGCATTTT.

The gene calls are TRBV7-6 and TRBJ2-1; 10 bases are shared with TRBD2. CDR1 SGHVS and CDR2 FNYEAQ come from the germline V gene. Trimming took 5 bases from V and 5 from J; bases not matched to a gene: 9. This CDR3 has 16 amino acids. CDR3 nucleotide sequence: TGTGCCAGCAGCCCCCGAGGTAGCGGGGGGCACAATGAGCAGTTCTTC. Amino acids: CASSPRGSGGHNEQFF.

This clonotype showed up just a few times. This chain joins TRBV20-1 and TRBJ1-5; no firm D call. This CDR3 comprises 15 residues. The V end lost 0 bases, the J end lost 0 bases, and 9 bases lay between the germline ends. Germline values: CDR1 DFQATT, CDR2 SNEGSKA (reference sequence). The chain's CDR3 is CSAREVQASNQPQHF. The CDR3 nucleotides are TGCAGTGCTAGAGAAGTTCAGGCTAGCAATCAGCCCCAGCATTTT.

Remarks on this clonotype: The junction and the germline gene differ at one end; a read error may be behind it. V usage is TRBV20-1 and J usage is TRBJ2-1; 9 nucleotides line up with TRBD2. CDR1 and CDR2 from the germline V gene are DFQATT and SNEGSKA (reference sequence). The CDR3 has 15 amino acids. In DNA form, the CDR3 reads TGCAGTGCTAGACCCGCGGGGGGGGTCTACAATGAGCAGATCTTC. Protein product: CSARPAGGVYNEQIF.

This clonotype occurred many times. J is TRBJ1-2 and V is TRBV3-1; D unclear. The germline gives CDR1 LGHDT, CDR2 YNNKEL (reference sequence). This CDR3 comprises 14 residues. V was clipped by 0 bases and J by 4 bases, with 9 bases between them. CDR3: CASSQDAAFYGYTF. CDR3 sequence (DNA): TGTGCCAGCAGCCAAGATGCGGCTTTCTATGGCTACACCTTC.

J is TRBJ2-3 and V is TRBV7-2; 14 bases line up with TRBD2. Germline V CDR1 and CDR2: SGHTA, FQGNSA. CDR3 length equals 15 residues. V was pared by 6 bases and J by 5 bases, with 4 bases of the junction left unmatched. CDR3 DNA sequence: TGTGCCAGCAGTCGACTAGCGGGGGGGCGAGATACGCAGTATTTT. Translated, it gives CASSRLAGGRDTQYF.

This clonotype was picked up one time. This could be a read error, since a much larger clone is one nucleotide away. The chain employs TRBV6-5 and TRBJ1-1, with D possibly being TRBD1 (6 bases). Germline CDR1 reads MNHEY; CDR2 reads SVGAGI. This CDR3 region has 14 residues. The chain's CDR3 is CANSYGGHGAEAFF. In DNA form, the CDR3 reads TGTGCCAACAGTTACGGGGGGCATGGGGCTGAAGCTTTCTTT.

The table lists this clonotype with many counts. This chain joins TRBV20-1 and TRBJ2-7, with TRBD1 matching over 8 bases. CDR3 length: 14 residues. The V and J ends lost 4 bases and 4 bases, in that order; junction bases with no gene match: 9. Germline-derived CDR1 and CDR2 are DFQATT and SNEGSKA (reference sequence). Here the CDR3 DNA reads TGCAGTGCTATCGACCTAGGACAGGGTTACGAGCAGTACTTC. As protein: CSAIDLGQGYEQYF.

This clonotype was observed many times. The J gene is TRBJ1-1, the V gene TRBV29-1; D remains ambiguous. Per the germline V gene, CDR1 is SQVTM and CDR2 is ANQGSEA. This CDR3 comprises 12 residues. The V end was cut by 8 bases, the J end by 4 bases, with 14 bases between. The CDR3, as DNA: TGCAGCCATATTTCTTTCGGCACTGAAGCTTTCTTT. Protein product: CSHISFGTEAFF.

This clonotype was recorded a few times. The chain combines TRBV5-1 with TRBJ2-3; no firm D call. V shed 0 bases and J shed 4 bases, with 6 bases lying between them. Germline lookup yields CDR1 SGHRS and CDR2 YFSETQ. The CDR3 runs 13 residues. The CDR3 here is CASSLEWADTQYF. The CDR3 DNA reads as TGCGCCAGCAGCTTGGAATGGGCAGATACGCAGTATTTT.

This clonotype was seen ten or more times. The CDR3 nucleotides are TGTGCCAGCAGCCCCACTAGCGGGGGGCCGTGGGACATTCAGTACTTC. Its translation is CASSPTSGGPWDIQYF. The chain combines TRBV9 with TRBJ2-4; TRBD2 matches at 12 bases. J lost 8 bases, V lost 4 bases, and 10 bases had no gene match. The CDR3 has 16 residues. The V gene's germline CDR1 is SGDLS and CDR2 YYNGEE.

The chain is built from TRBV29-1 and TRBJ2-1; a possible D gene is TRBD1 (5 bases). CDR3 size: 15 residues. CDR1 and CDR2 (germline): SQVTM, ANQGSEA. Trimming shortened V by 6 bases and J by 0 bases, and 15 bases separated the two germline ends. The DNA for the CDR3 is TGCAGCGTGGCAAGGACACTGAGCTCCTACAATGAGCAGTTCTTC. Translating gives CSVARTLSSYNEQFF.

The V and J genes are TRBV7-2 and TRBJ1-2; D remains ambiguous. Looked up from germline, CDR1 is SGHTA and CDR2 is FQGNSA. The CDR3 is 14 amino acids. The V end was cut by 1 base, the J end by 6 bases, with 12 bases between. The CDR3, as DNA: TGTGCCAGCAGCTTAGACTCTTGGAGCGATGGCTACACCTTC. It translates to CASSLDSWSDGYTF.

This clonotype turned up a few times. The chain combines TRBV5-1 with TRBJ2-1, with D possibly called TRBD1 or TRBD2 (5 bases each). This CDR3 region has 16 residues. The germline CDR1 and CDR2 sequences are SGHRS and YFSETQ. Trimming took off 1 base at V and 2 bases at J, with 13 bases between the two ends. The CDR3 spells CASSLSRGVPYNEQFF. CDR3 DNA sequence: TGCGCCAGCAGCTTGTCTCGAGGGGTACCCTACAATGAGCAGTTCTTC.

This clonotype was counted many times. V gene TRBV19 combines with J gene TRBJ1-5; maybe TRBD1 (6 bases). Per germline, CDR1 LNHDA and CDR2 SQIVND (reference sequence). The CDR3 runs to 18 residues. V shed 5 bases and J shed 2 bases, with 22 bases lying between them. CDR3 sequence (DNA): TGTGCCAGTAGTGCGTCGGGAGGGGGGACGGCAGGCAATCAGCCCCAGCATTTT. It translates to CASSASGGGTAGNQPQHF.

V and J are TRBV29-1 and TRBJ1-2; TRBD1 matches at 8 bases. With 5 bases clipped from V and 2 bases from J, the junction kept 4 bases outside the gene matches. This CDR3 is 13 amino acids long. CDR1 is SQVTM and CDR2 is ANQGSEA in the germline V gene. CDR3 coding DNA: TGCAGCGTTAGCCGGGACAGGAACTATGGCTACACCTTC. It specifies CSVSRDRNYGYTF.

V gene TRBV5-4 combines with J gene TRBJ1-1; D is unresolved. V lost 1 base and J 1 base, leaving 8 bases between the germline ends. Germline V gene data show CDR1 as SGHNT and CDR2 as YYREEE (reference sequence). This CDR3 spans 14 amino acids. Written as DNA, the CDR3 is TGTGCCAGCAGCTTGAGTTCTCGGAACACTGAAGCTTTCTTT. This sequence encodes CASSLSSRNTEAFF. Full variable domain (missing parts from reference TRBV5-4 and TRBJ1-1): ETGVTQSPTHLIKTRGQQVTLRCSSQSGHNTVSWYQQALGQGPQFIFQYYREEENGRGNFPPRFSGLQFPNYSSELNVNALELDDSALYLCASSLSSRNTEAFFGQGTRLTVV.

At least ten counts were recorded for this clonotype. CDR3 nucleotides: TGTGCCAGCAGGACCTTGTCTAGCGGAAAAAACATTCAGTACTTC. Its translation is CASRTLSSGKNIQYF. The genes are TRBV28 and TRBJ2-4; 7 bases agree with TRBD2. The CDR3 totals 15 residues. J gave up 4 bases and V 6 bases, and 9 bases lay outside the gene matches. Germline CDR1 and CDR2: MDHEN and SYDVKM.